These 17 T cell receptor beta chains were all obtained from the same sample, sequenced in a study of cytomegalovirus exposure and HLA in healthy donors (dated by TCRdb to between 2016 and 2019). Libraries were prepared through the immunoSEQ multiplex PCR assay. For the multiplex PCR, a mixture combining 60 forward primers for TCR Vbeta segments and 13 reverse primers for TCR Jbeta segments was used. The table comes from immuneACCESS by way of TCRdb, which keeps in-frame sequences with V and J called. Part of the clones is missing from these tables; in studies checked, under half for an unresolved V gene and the rest for unknown reasons. The sample records about 160,000 clones, 55% to 70% of which are singletons. Under 7.5% of the sample lies in the top ten. The sequencing input was PBMCs. The receptors originated from a woman between 55 and 75 years old in good health and CMV-seropositive.

This clone was picked up a small number of times. The V call is TRBV7-9, the J call TRBJ2-7, with TRBD2 matching over 7 bases. Germline lookup yields CDR1 SEHNR and CDR2 FQNEAQ (reference sequence). The CDR3 spans 12 residues. The V segment lost 5 bases and the J segment 4 bases; nucleotides outside the gene matches: 2. The DNA of the CDR3 is TGTGCCAGCAGCGCGGGGGTTTACGAGCAGTACTTC. It yields the protein CASSAGVYEQYF.

The table lists this clone with a few counts. J is TRBJ2-1 and V is TRBV28; TRBD2 aligns across 8 bases. Germline V lookup: CDR1 MDHEN, CDR2 SYDVKM. V lost 2 bases and J lost 7; bases outside the gene matches: 10. This CDR3 contains 16 residues. CDR3 residues: CASSLEGGRMGNEQFF. The CDR3 DNA sequence: TGTGCCAGCAGTTTAGAAGGCGGGAGGATGGGGAATGAGCAGTTCTTC.

This clone is a singleton in its sample. This chain joins TRBV15 and TRBJ1-5; possible D gene TRBD1, 6 bases. The V end was cut by 5 bases, the J end by 0 bases, with 8 bases between. The CDR3 covers 14 residues. Germline assignment: CDR1 LNHNV and CDR2 YYDKDF (reference sequence). CDR3 loop: CATSGDISNQPQHF. CDR3 bases: TGTGCCACCAGCGGGGACATTAGCAATCAGCCCCAGCATTTT.

The genes are TRBV23-1 and TRBJ1-2; TRBD1 matches at 9 bases. TRBV23-1 is annotated as an ORF whose role is uncertain. This CDR3 has 15 amino acids. The J segment lost 3 bases and the V segment lost 0 bases, leaving 2 bases of the junction unmatched. The CDR3 nucleotides are TGCGCCAGCAGTCAATCGAGGGACAGGGACTATGGCTACACCTTC. Protein: CASSQSRDRDYGYTF.

Only a few counts were recorded for this clone. The chain employs TRBV30 and TRBJ2-7; D is uncertain. CDR1 and CDR2 (germline): GTSNPN, SVGIG (reference sequence). This CDR3 has 12 amino acids. The V end was cut by 0 bases, the J end by 3 bases, with 6 bases between. The CDR3 sequence is CAWSVNSYEQYF. DNA for the CDR3: TGTGCCTGGAGTGTAAACAGCTACGAGCAGTACTTC.

The chain joins TRBV4-1 to TRBJ1-5; 8 bases match TRBD1. CDR3 length: 15 amino acids. J lost 5 bases, V lost 4 bases, and 7 bases had no gene match. CDR1 MGHRA and CDR2 YSYEKL come from the germline V gene. The CDR3 protein is CASSRADRGDQPQHF. DNA of the CDR3: TGCGCCAGCAGCCGGGCCGACAGGGGTGATCAGCCCCAGCATTTT.

The table lists this clone with a few counts. CDR3 amino acids: CASSESGRTRFGETQYF. In DNA, the CDR3 is TGTGCCAGCAGTGAAAGTGGGAGGACCAGGTTCGGTGAGACCCAGTACTTC. V usage is TRBV6-1 and J usage is TRBJ2-5, with D maybe TRBD2 (6 bases). Germline CDR1 is MNHNS and CDR2 is SASEGT. The CDR3 totals 17 residues. The ends were cut back, 2 bases at V and 5 bases at J, with 21 bases in the middle.

The chain carries TRBV19 and TRBJ2-1; 11 bases map to TRBD2. The CDR3 totals 14 residues. V was pared by 6 bases and J by 7 bases, with 5 bases of the junction left unmatched. Germline V gives CDR1 LNHDA, CDR2 SQIVND (reference sequence). The CDR3 sequence: CASRTSGSSNEQFF. CDR3 in DNA: TGTGCCAGTAGAACTAGCGGGAGTTCGAATGAGCAGTTCTTC.

The rearrangement links TRBV7-8 to TRBJ2-2, with 11 bases identical to TRBD1. This CDR3 comprises 15 residues. Germline V lookup: CDR1 SGHVS, CDR2 FQNEAQ. V trimming: 3 bases; J trimming: 7 bases; junction bases outside the gene matches: 4. The CDR3 DNA reads as TGTGCCAGCAGCTTGGGACAGGGGGTGGACGGGGAGCTGTTTTTT. Translation: CASSLGQGVDGELFF.

CDR3 residues: CAWNPGQDRETQYF. CDR3 DNA: TGTGCCTGGAACCCGGGACAGGACAGAGAGACCCAGTACTTC. This chain joins TRBV30 and TRBJ2-5, with 8 bases that match TRBD1. Germline trimming cut 4 bases from V and 4 bases from J; bases unmatched to any gene: 8. This CDR3 spans 14 amino acids. Germline CDR1 GTSNPN, CDR2 SVGIG (reference sequence).

The rearrangement uses TRBV27 and TRBJ1-1; D not resolved. V was shortened by 7 bases and J by 0 bases, with 9 bases between the two germline ends. This CDR3 is built from 13 residues. Germline V gene data show CDR1 as MNHEY and CDR2 as SMNVEV (reference sequence). The CDR3 spells CASMRWVNTEAFF. Written as DNA, the CDR3 is TGTGCCAGCATGAGGTGGGTGAACACTGAAGCTTTCTTT.

This clone was seen a few times. The junction does not match germline at one end; this may be a read error. This sequence joins TRBV7-7 and TRBJ2-5, with 10 bases identical to TRBD2. Looked up from germline, CDR1 is SSHAT and CDR2 is FNYEAQ (reference sequence). This CDR3 is built from 15 residues. This chain's CDR3 is CASSFTSGARETQYF. The CDR3 DNA is TGTGCTAGCAGCTTCACTAGCGGGGCCCGAGAGACCCAGTACTTC.

The chain couples TRBV7-2 to TRBJ2-2; TRBD2 matches 10 bases. V was pared by 1 base and J by 7 bases, with 6 bases of the junction left unmatched. Germline V gene sequence: CDR1 SGHTA, CDR2 FQGNSA. There are 16 residues in the CDR3. The CDR3 DNA sequence: TGTGCCAGCAGCTTAGGGGGGACTAGCGAAGGCGGGGAGCTGTTTTTT. Encoded protein: CASSLGGTSEGGELFF.

This chain uses TRBV30 with TRBJ2-7, with 8 nucleotides matching TRBD2. Trimming at V came to 1 base and at J to 2 bases, leaving 1 base not matched to a gene. Per the germline V gene, CDR1 is GTSNPN and CDR2 is SVGIG (reference sequence). The CDR3 is made up of 13 amino acids. CDR3 coding DNA: TGTGCCTGGAGTGCCGGGAGGGCCTACGAGCAGTACTTC. Translating it yields CAWSAGRAYEQYF.

This clone showed up just a few times. The genes are TRBV5-1 and TRBJ1-2; D may be TRBD1 (6 bases). The ends were cut back, 4 bases at V and 5 bases at J, with 15 bases in the middle. The length of the CDR3 is 14 residues. Germline lookup yields CDR1 SGHRS and CDR2 YFSETQ. The CDR3 here is CASSPGTPSYGYTF. The CDR3 coding sequence is TGCGCCAGCAGCCCAGGGACACCCTCTTATGGCTACACCTTC.

The chain recombines TRBV28 with TRBJ2-6, with D possibly matching TRBD1 (5 bases). Germline loops: CDR1 MDHEN, CDR2 SYDVKM. The CDR3 has 16 residues. Trimming stripped 2 bases from V and 2 bases from J, with 10 bases between. CDR3 coding DNA: TGTGCCAGCAGTTTAAGGGGCCTGACTGGGGCCAACGTCCTGACTTTC. It codes for CASSLRGLTGANVLTF.

The chain has TRBV6-1 and TRBJ2-1, with TRBD2 matching 8 bases. This CDR3 comprises 15 residues. The germline V gene has CDR1 MNHNS and CDR2 SASEGT. Trimming cost V 2 bases and J 10 bases; bases outside gene matches: 10. CDR3 in DNA: TGTGCCAGCAGTGAACCGGGACTAGTCCTAGGGGAGCAGTTCTTC. Its protein product is CASSEPGLVLGEQFF.